The rows below give T cell receptor beta chains drawn from one sample of a study of shared clonotypes between healthy human individuals. The data were produced by immunoSEQ multiplex PCR, yet TCRdb's version contains in-frame clones alone and is incomplete. The sample includes roughly 500,000 clones, about 84% seen only once; the top ten take about 13%. The sequencing input was PBMCs. Receptor source: a middle-aged woman in good health. Some clones in this sample may be carry-over from other donors' samples. CDR3s include the opening cysteine and the closing phenylalanine or tryptophan. The D gene is left open where the match is weak. Where a row states a size, it is once, few, many or the class of an expanded clone; other rows omit it.

d_gene | abundance | j_gene | v_gene | CDR3aa | CDR3nt
NA | NA | TRBJ1-1 | TRBV29-1 | CSVARDPYTEAFF | TGCAGCGTGGCCAGGGACCCGTACACTGAAGCTTTCTTT
NA | NA | TRBJ1-2 | TRBV11-2 | CASSSLKGRNYGYTF | TGTGCCAGCAGCTCCCTCAAAGGCAGGAACTATGGCTACACCTTC
NA | NA | TRBJ2-3 | TRBV28 | CASSAGQYTDTQYF | TGTGCCAGCAGTGCAGGACAGTACACAGATACGCAGTATTTT
NA | NA | TRBJ2-6 | TRBV5-1 | CASSLEAGTSGANVLTF | TGCGCCAGCAGCTTGGAGGCAGGGACCTCTGGGGCCAACGTCCTGACTTTC
NA | NA | TRBJ2-1 | TRBV27 | CASSFELPSSYNEQFF | TGTGCCAGCAGTTTCGAACTCCCGAGCTCCTACAATGAGCAGTTCTTC
TRBD1 | NA | TRBJ2-5 | TRBV30 | CAWSWDSWVQETQYF | TGTGCCTGGAGTTGGGACAGTTGGGTCCAAGAGACCCAGTACTTC
NA | NA | TRBJ2-1 | TRBV2 | CASRPPDRVNEQFF | TGTGCCAGCCGTCCGCCGGACCGGGTCAATGAGCAGTTCTTC
TRBD1 | NA | TRBJ2-4 | TRBV11-2 | CASSPLGGQGVENIQYF | TGTGCCAGCAGCCCCCTTGGGGGACAGGGTGTTGAAAACATTCAGTACTTC
NA | NA | TRBJ2-7 | TRBV2 | CASRSGRSSYEQYF | TGTGCCAGCAGGAGCGGGCGAAGCTCCTACGAGCAGTACTTC
NA | NA | TRBJ2-7 | TRBV12-5 | CALSLGVNSYEQYF | TGTGCTTTGAGTCTTGGGGTCAACTCCTACGAGCAGTACTTC
NA | NA | TRBJ2-3 | TRBV14 | CASSLRWADTQYF | TGTGCCAGCAGCTTAAGGTGGGCAGATACGCAGTATTTT
NA | NA | TRBJ2-7 | TRBV7-9 | CASSRGGQDYEQYF | TGTGCCAGCAGCCGGGGCGGACAAGACTACGAGCAGTACTTC
TRBD2 | NA | TRBJ2-1 | TRBV9 | CASSVALGGGEQFF | TGTGCCAGCAGCGTAGCTCTCGGCGGGGGTGAGCAGTTCTTC
TRBD2 | NA | TRBJ2-1 | TRBV19 | CASSIVLAGDGEQFF | TGTGCCAGTAGTATAGTTCTAGCGGGAGACGGTGAGCAGTTCTTC
TRBD2 | few | TRBJ2-1 | TRBV5-4 | CASSPGGPHNEQFF | TGTGCCAGCAGCCCGGGAGGCCCCCACAATGAGCAGTTCTTC
NA | NA | TRBJ1-2 | TRBV6-5 | CASSRPGWDIGGYTF | TGTGCCAGCAGTCGACCGGGCTGGGACATCGGTGGCTACACCTTC
NA | NA | TRBJ1-1 | TRBV5-6 | CASSFDRNTEAFF | TGTGCCAGCAGCTTCGACAGAAACACTGAAGCTTTCTTT